The clone carrying this T cell receptor (beta chain) was detected a few times. What it binds is unknown. The data belong to a study of siplizumab effects on memory and regulatory T cells. Study-level points and caveats: In roughly 80-96% of proliferating CD4+ or CD8+ clones, a naive or memory phenotype could not be assigned. A mean of about 70% of mappable alloreactive CD4+ clones were Treg-derived with siplizumab, compared with approximately 29% in controls. The naive T cell population seemed more diverse than memory cells and seemed a major contributor to the alloresponse.

The V and J ends lost 0 bases and 0 bases respectively, with 9 bases between them. The CDR3 is 15 residues long. From germline, CDR1 is SGDLS and CDR2 YYNGEE. Around 9.6 x 10^4 TCR templates per sample were sequenced. Sequencing was performed with immunoSEQ multiplex PCR; in TCRdb, only in-frame clones are kept and a portion is missing. The data contain 90,000 to 110,000 clones, about 92% of them seen just once; the ten biggest clones take up around 0.32%. The gene calls are TRBV9 and TRBJ1-1; D is ambiguous. This TCR derives from a human donor in good health. Sequencing was performed on CD4+ T cells sorted from blood. CDR3 sequence (DNA): TGTGCCAGCAGCGTAGAGGGCAGCCTGAACACTGAAGCTTTCTTT. This translates into CASSVEGSLNTEAFF. The entire variable domain, with the rest obtained from reference TRBV9 and TRBJ1-1, is as follows: DSGVTQTPKHLITATGQRVTLRCSPRSGDLSVYWYQQSLDQGLQFLIQYYNGEERAKGNILERFSAQQFPDLHSELNLSSLELGDSALYFCASSVEGSLNTEAFFGQGTRLTVV.